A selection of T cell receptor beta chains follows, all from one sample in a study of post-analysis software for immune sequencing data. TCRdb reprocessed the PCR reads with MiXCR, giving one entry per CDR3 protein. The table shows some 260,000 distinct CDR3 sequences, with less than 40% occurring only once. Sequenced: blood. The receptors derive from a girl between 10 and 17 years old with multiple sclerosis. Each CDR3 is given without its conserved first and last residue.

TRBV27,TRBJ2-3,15,ASSSGLAGAITDTQY
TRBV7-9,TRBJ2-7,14,ASSLGGLADSYEQY
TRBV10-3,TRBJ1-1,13,AISESGPGNTEAF
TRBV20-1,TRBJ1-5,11,SASRTDYQPQH
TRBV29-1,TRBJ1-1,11,SVKGAENTEAF
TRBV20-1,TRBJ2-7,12,SAREQGNSGEQY
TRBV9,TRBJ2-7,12,ASSVYSTISEQY
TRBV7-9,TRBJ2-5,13,ASSLALWDEETQY
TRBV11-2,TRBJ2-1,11,ASSWDTTGGQF
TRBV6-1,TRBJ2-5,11,ASSMDRCETQY
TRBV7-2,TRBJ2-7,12,ASSLGPGTHEQY
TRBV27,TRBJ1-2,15,ASRRGTGGPTNYGYT
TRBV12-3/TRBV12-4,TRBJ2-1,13,ASSLGRGSYNEQF
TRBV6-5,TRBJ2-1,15,ASSYSSGSDYYNEQF
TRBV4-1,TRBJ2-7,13,ASSQAVAGVYEQY
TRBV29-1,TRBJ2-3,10,SVETDRPSQY
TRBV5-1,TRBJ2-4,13,ASSDLGQGQNIQY
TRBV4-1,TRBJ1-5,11,ASSGGSNQPQH
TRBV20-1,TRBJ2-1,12,SARSSGGINEQF
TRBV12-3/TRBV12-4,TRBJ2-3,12,ASNYGTSTDTQY
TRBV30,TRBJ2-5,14,AWDRGGRMGQETQY
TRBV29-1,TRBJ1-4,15,SVLASGTGPRGEKLF
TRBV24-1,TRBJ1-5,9,AVGGKQPQH
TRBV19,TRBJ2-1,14,ASSIESGSSYNEQF
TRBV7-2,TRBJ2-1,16,ASSSAPAGAVPYNEQF
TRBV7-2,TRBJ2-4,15,ASSLVGSGGVKNIQY
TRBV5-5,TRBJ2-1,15,ASSLVDPEGSYNEQF
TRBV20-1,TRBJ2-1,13,SARVETSGYNEQF
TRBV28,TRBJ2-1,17,ASRPPTGIGFSSYNEQF
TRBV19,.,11,ASKQGIDNEQY
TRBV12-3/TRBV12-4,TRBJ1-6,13,ASSLETGPGAPLH